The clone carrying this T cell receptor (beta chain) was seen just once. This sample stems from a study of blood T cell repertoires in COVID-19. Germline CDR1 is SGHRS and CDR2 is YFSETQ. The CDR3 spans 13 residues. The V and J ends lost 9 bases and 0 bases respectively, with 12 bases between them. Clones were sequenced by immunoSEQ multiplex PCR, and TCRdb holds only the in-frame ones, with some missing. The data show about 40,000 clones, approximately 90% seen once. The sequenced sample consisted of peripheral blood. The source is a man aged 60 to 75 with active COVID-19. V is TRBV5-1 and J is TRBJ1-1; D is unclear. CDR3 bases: TGCGCCAACGCCGAGGTAGTGAACACTGAAGCTTTCTTT. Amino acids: CANAEVVNTEAFF.